This is a list of T cell receptor beta chains from one sample in a study of blood T cell repertoires in COVID-19. Libraries were prepared by immunoSEQ multiplex PCR; TCRdb keeps only in-frame clonotypes and omits some of them. The sample has 240,000 or so clones, about nine tenths seen once; the top ten hold around 7.2%. Sequenced sample: peripheral blood. These receptors all come from a man in his sixties who had recovered from COVID-19. Each CDR3 is given with its conserved first and last residue. A D gene is named only where the DNA matches it firmly. Where a row states a size, it is once, few, many or the class of an expanded clone; other rows omit it.

J gene,CDR3 length,clone size,V gene,D gene,CDR3 DNA,CDR3 protein
TRBJ2-2,14,NA,TRBV30,NA,TGTGCCTGGAGTGTACTCGGGGGATCCGGGGAGCTGTTTTTT,CAWSVLGGSGELFF
TRBJ1-5,14,NA,TRBV2,NA,TGTGCCAGCAGTGGAAACAGCCGGAATCAGCCCCAGCATTTT,CASSGNSRNQPQHF
TRBJ1-3,16,NA,TRBV5-4,NA,TGTGCCAGCAGCGGGGGCAGGGAAATCTCTGGAAACACCATATATTTT,CASSGGREISGNTIYF
TRBJ2-5,17,NA,TRBV10-2,NA,TGCGCCAGCAGTGCCGCACGGACAGTCGAGGGGAAAGAGACCCAGTACTTC,CASSAARTVEGKETQYF
TRBJ2-1,14,NA,TRBV5-6,NA,TGTGCCAGCAGCTTGTGGGGGCTCTACAATGAGCAGTTCTTC,CASSLWGLYNEQFF
TRBJ1-4,14,NA,TRBV5-5,NA,TGTGCCAGCAGCCAACCAGGTTACGGAGAAAAACTGTTTTTT,CASSQPGYGEKLFF
TRBJ2-3,13,NA,TRBV3-1/TRBV3-2,NA,TGTGCCAGCAGGCGGGTAGCCACAGATACGCAGTATTTT,CASRRVATDTQYF
TRBJ2-7,15,NA,TRBV18,TRBD2,TGTGCCAGCTCACCCGGACTAGCGGGCCTCGGGGAGCAGTACTTC,CASSPGLAGLGEQYF
TRBJ2-1,16,NA,TRBV5-4,NA,TGTGCCAGCAGCTTGGGCACCCCGAGCTCCTACAATGAGCAGTTCTTC,CASSLGTPSSYNEQFF
TRBJ2-3,12,NA,TRBV11-2,NA,TGTGCCAGCAGCCTTTTAGTGGATACGCAGTATTTT,CASSLLVDTQYF
TRBJ2-3,13,NA,TRBV10-3,NA,TGTGCCATCAATACAGGATACACAGATACGCAGTATTTT,CAINTGYTDTQYF
TRBJ2-1,16,NA,TRBV4-2,NA,TGTGCCAGCAGCCAAGTGGGGGGGCCTTGGTACAATGAGCAGTTCTTC,CASSQVGGPWYNEQFF
TRBJ2-2,14,NA,TRBV9,TRBD1,TGTGCCAGCACTGACAGGGGTAGCACCGGGGAGCTGTTTTTT,CASTDRGSTGELFF
TRBJ2-3,14,NA,TRBV3-1/TRBV3-2,NA,TGTGCCAGCAGCCCTTATCTAGGAACAGATACGCAGTATTTT,CASSPYLGTDTQYF
TRBJ2-6,18,NA,TRBV4-1,TRBD1,TGCGCCAGCAGCCAGGCGGGACAGGGGGCCCCTGGGGCCAACGTCCTGACTTTC,CASSQAGQGAPGANVLTF
TRBJ2-3,14,NA,TRBV19,NA,TGTGCCAGTACATCGGGGGATCGGACAGATACGCAGTATTTT,CASTSGDRTDTQYF
TRBJ1-5,12,NA,TRBV2,NA,TGTGCCAGCAATCCGGGGAGCCAGCCCCAGCATTTT,CASNPGSQPQHF
TRBJ2-5,15,once,TRBV4-1,TRBD2,TGCGCCAGCAGCCAAGGTAGGGCTAGCGGGGAGACCCAGTACTTC,CASSQGRASGETQYF
TRBJ2-2,14,NA,TRBV19,TRBD1,TGTGCCAGTGTGGACAGGGGGTATTCCGGGGAGCTGTTTTTT,CASVDRGYSGELFF
TRBJ1-1,10,NA,TRBV6-6,NA,TGTGCCAGCGGCTGGCTTGAAGCTTTCTTT,CASGWLEAFF
TRBJ2-4,15,NA,TRBV5-1,NA,TGCGCCAGCAGCTTGGTCCCAGATGCCAAAAACATTCAGTACTTC,CASSLVPDAKNIQYF
TRBJ2-1,13,NA,TRBV7-2,NA,TGTGCCAGCAGCTTAGCGCCTAGCAGGGAGCAGTTCTTC,CASSLAPSREQFF
TRBJ1-1,14,once,TRBV5-1,NA,TGCGCCAGCAGTCCCGGGACACAGAACACTGAAGCTTTCTTT,CASSPGTQNTEAFF
TRBJ2-3,17,once,TRBV5-1,TRBD2,TGCGCCAGCAGCTTGACTAGCGGGGGCGGGGGCACAGATACGCAGTATTTT,CASSLTSGGGGTDTQYF
TRBJ1-1,15,NA,TRBV7-2,NA,TGTGCCAGCAGCTCGACAGGTTCGAGGTGGACTGAAGCTTTCTTT,CASSSTGSRWTEAFF
TRBJ2-3,15,NA,TRBV18,NA,TGTGCCAGCTCACCCGAATTCGGGAGCACAGATACGCAGTATTTT,CASSPEFGSTDTQYF
TRBJ2-2,15,NA,TRBV5-4,TRBD2,TGTGCCAGCAGAGGCGGGGGGCCTAACACCGGGGAGCTGTTTTTT,CASRGGGPNTGELFF
TRBJ2-7,15,once,TRBV12-5,NA,TGTGCTAGTTCCCGAGGTTTGAGCCCCCTCTACGAGCAGTACTTC,CASSRGLSPLYEQYF
TRBJ1-3,13,NA,TRBV20-1,NA,TGCAGTGCTAGTAACAGGGAGCGAAACACCATATATTTT,CSASNRERNTIYF
TRBJ1-3,13,NA,TRBV7-9,NA,TGTGCCAGCAGCTTAAAGGGGAGGAACACCATATATTTT,CASSLKGRNTIYF
TRBJ2-3,16,NA,TRBV5-4,TRBD2,TGTGCCAGCAGCTCCCCCTCGGCGGGGGGGCCCGATACGCAGTATTTT,CASSSPSAGGPDTQYF
TRBJ2-6,18,NA,TRBV18,TRBD2,TGTGCCAGCTCCCCTAGCGGGGGGATCATCTCTGGGGCCAACGTCCTGACTTTC,CASSPSGGIISGANVLTF
TRBJ2-3,16,once,TRBV15,TRBD2,TGTGCCACCAGCTCTCAGACTAGCGGGGGGGCAGATACGCAGTATTTT,CATSSQTSGGADTQYF
TRBJ2-1,14,NA,TRBV18,NA,TGTGCCAGCTCACTCTCGACAGTCTACAATGAGCAGTTCTTC,CASSLSTVYNEQFF
TRBJ1-2,14,few,TRBV27,NA,TGTGCCAGCAGTTCCACCGTACGGAACTATGGCTACACCTTC,CASSSTVRNYGYTF
TRBJ1-2,14,NA,TRBV30,TRBD1,TGTGCCTGGAGTGCCGAGGGGACAGGGGGTGGCTACACCTTC,CAWSAEGTGGGYTF
TRBJ2-7,14,NA,TRBV3-1/TRBV3-2,NA,TGTGCCAGCAGCCAAGGGCGGGCCAACTACGAGCAGTACTTC,CASSQGRANYEQYF
TRBJ1-4,12,NA,TRBV18,NA,TGTGCCAGCTCACCCCAGGGCGAAAAACTGTTTTTT,CASSPQGEKLFF
TRBJ1-2,13,NA,TRBV12-3/TRBV12-4,NA,TGTGCCAGCAGTCCACAGGGTTACTATGGCTACACCTTC,CASSPQGYYGYTF
TRBJ1-4,14,NA,TRBV28,NA,TGTGCCAGCAGTCTGACACCCCGTAATGAAAAACTGTTTTTT,CASSLTPRNEKLFF
TRBJ2-3,17,once,TRBV19,NA,TGTGCCAGTAGTCCCACCAATACAGGGAAAGGCACAGATACGCAGTATTTT,CASSPTNTGKGTDTQYF
TRBJ2-3,15,NA,TRBV7-8,NA,TGTGCCAGCAGCTTAGCGGGACTCCCCACAGATACGCAGTATTTT,CASSLAGLPTDTQYF
TRBJ2-7,15,NA,TRBV6-1,TRBD1,TGTGCCAGCAGTGAAGCGCGAAGGGGGCCCTACGAGCAGTACTTC,CASSEARRGPYEQYF
TRBJ1-2,11,NA,TRBV2,NA,TGTGCCAGCACCCTTGACAGAATCTACACCTTC,CASTLDRIYTF
TRBJ1-4,15,NA,TRBV3-1/TRBV3-2,NA,TGTGCCAGCAGCCAAGAGGGCAGGTTAGGTGAAAAACTGTTTTTT,CASSQEGRLGEKLFF
TRBJ1-1,12,NA,TRBV7-9,NA,TGTGCCAGCAGTGCGCGTGAGGGAAGCGCTTTCTTT,CASSAREGSAFF
TRBJ1-5,13,once,TRBV7-2,NA,TGTGCCAGCAGCCCCATGAGGAATCAGCCCCAGCATTTT,CASSPMRNQPQHF
TRBJ2-1,15,once,TRBV5-4,TRBD2,TGTGCCAGCAGCCCCCCGGGGCGGGGGGACAATGAGCAGTTCTTC,CASSPPGRGDNEQFF